This record looks at one T cell receptor beta chain sequence and its context. Its antigen is undetermined. 5'RACE with constant-segment primers built TCRalpha and TCRbeta cDNA libraries with UMIs. TCRdb re-called the 5' RACE reads through MiXCR, storing one row per CDR3 protein. Among around 340,000 distinct CDR3 sequences listed, approximately 16% were seen once. The data were taken from a study of T-cell memory formation after mild COVID-19. Study-wide points: There was a balanced CD4/CD8 profile in clones contracting day 15 to 85, and later expanders leaned CD4+.

Per germline, CDR1 SGHDN and CDR2 FVKESK. The ends lost 2 bases at V and 6 bases at J; junction bases unmatched: 5. CDR3 length: 16 residues. This rearrangement joins TRBV14 to TRBJ2-1; 12 positions match TRBD1. This clonotype was obtained from a young man who had mild COVID-19 (a few samples of this study predate the infection). Cell type and time point are not known. Sequencing input: PBMCs or a T cell subset sorted from them (not recorded which). The CDR3 spells CASSQRGTGGFNEQFF. The CDR3 nucleotides read TGTGCCAGCAGCCAACGTGGGACAGGGGGCTTCAATGAGCAGTTCTTC.